This T cell receptor beta chain was sequenced during a study of T cell responses to AZD1222 COVID-19 vaccine. Study-level findings and limits: Repertoires were sampled only after the peak T cell response.

Clones were sequenced by immunoSEQ multiplex PCR, and TCRdb holds only the in-frame ones, with some missing. The sample holds under 55,000 clones; 80% to 90% are singletons and the top ten take 10%. To note about this clone: Its target is unknown.

V dropped 4 bases and J dropped 9; count of bases not matched to a gene: 10. Germline values: CDR1 GTSNPN, CDR2 SVGIG (reference sequence). The CDR3 consists of 16 residues. The sample here was peripheral blood, taken on day 0 of AZD1222 vaccination. This clonotype was obtained from an adult in good health. This rearrangement joins TRBV30 to TRBJ1-6; 12 nucleotides line up with TRBD1. CDR3 DNA sequence: TGTGCCTGGACCCTCTGGGGACAGGGGGCAAGTTCACCCCTCCACTTT. Translating gives CAWTLWGQGASSPLHF.